What follows are 23 T cell receptor beta chains derived from one specimen sequenced in a study of blood T cell repertoires in COVID-19. Assay: immunoSEQ multiplex PCR; the TCRdb copy retains only in-frame clones and omits some. Here the sample spans about 190,000 clones, around 89% being singletons. Sequencing input: peripheral blood. These receptors came from a man aged 50-60 years with acute or convalescent COVID-19.

V and J are TRBV7-6 and TRBJ2-3, with TRBD2 matching over 10 bases. CDR1 is SGHVS and CDR2 is FNYEAQ in the germline V gene. The junction had 6 bases not matched to a gene; V was cut back by 2 bases and J by 1 base. The CDR3 length is 17 residues. In DNA form, the CDR3 reads TGTGCCAGCAGCTTAAGAGTCCTAGCGGGGGGCACAGATACGCAGTATTTT. It yields the protein CASSLRVLAGGTDTQYF.

J is TRBJ2-1 and V is TRBV27; 7 nucleotides agree with TRBD2. Trimming took 7 bases from V and 8 from J; bases not matched to a gene: 11. Germline values: CDR1 MNHEY, CDR2 SMNVEV (reference sequence). The CDR3 sequence is 14 residues long. CDR3 bases: TGTGCCAGCACCAACTCACGACTAGCCCATGAGCAGTTCTTC. This codes for CASTNSRLAHEQFF.

The chain couples TRBV27 to TRBJ2-1; 10 positions agree with TRBD2. The V gene end was trimmed by 5 bases and the J gene end by 4 bases; junction bases not matched to a gene: 5. Germline V CDR1 and CDR2: MNHEY, SMNVEV (reference sequence). The CDR3 extends over 15 amino acids. CDR3 protein: CASSQRGGGYNEQFF. Here the CDR3 DNA reads TGTGCCAGCAGTCAGCGGGGGGGTGGTTACAATGAGCAGTTCTTC.

In nucleotides, the CDR3 is TGCGCCAGCAGTCAATCAAGGGGGTACGTCACTGAAGCTTTCTTT. It specifies CASSQSRGYVTEAFF. The gene calls are TRBV23-1 and TRBJ1-1; a possible D gene is TRBD1 (6 bases). TRBV23-1 is designated an ORF whose function remains uncertain. This CDR3 has 15 amino acids. V lost 0 bases, J lost 4 bases, and 12 bases lay in between.

This clone was seen once. This chain connects TRBV10-3 to TRBJ1-2; tentatively, D is TRBD1 (5 bases). The germline V gene has CDR1 ENHRY and CDR2 SYGVKD. Trimming shortened V by 3 bases and J by 4 bases, and 12 bases separated the two germline ends. The CDR3 length is 14 residues. CDR3 sequence: CAISDRGLGYGYTF. CDR3 coding DNA: TGTGCCATCAGTGATAGGGGCCTGGGCTATGGCTACACCTTC.

The V call is TRBV5-5, the J call TRBJ2-3, with 8 bases that match TRBD2. The CDR3 has 14 residues. The junction had 6 bases not matched to a gene; V was cut back by 4 bases and J by 5 bases. Germline V gene lookup returns CDR1 SGHKS and CDR2 YYEKEE (reference sequence). Here the CDR3 DNA reads TGTGCCAGCAGCCTAGGACTAGCCTTAGATACGCAGTATTTT. Its protein is CASSLGLALDTQYF.

This sequence joins TRBV7-9 and TRBJ2-5, with D unresolved. Per germline, CDR1 SEHNR and CDR2 FQNEAQ (reference sequence). The CDR3 loop spans 14 amino acids. The V end was cut by 3 bases, the J end by 2 bases, with 10 bases between. The DNA of the CDR3 is TGTGCCAGCAGCTTCGCCGGTCGGCAAGAGACCCAGTACTTC. This translates into CASSFAGRQETQYF.

The gene calls are TRBV19 and TRBJ2-2; 10 bases are shared with TRBD2. CDR3 size: 15 residues. CDR1 and CDR2 (germline): LNHDA, SQIVND (reference sequence). Trimming at V came to 3 bases and at J to 7 bases, leaving 5 bases not matched to a gene. The CDR3 DNA is TGTGCCAGTAGTATGTCTAGCGGGAGCGGCGGGGAGCTGTTTTTT. It translates to CASSMSSGSGGELFF.

As for this clone: Sequence at one end of the junction differs from germline and may be a read error. V usage is TRBV24-1 and J usage is TRBJ2-1; no clear D. Germline CDR1 and CDR2: KGHDR and SFDVKD. CDR3 length: 11 amino acids. CDR3 protein: CATSNFYEQFF. In DNA, the CDR3 is TGTGCCACCAGTAATTTCTATGAGCAGTTCTTC.

The chain employs TRBV5-8 and TRBJ2-1; 9 bases map to TRBD2. CDR3 length: 14 residues. CDR1 SGHTS and CDR2 YDEGEE come from the germline V gene. The V and J ends lost 0 bases and 7 bases, in that order; junction bases with no gene match: 2. CDR3 sequence: CASSLGLAGNEQFF. In nucleotides, the CDR3 is TGTGCCAGCAGCTTGGGCCTAGCGGGGAATGAGCAGTTCTTC. Full variable domain (outside the CDR3, taken from reference TRBV5-8 and TRBJ2-1): EAGVTQSPTHLIKTRGQQATLRCSPISGHTSVYWYQQALGLGLQFLLWYDEGEERNRGNFPPRFSGRQFPNYSSELNVNALELEDSALYLCASSLGLAGNEQFFGPGTRLTVL.

This chain joins TRBV18 and TRBJ2-5; 15 positions agree with TRBD2. Trimming took 1 base from V and 5 from J; bases not matched to a gene: 2. The CDR3 has 16 amino acids. Germline V gene lookup returns CDR1 KGHSH and CDR2 LQKENI. The chain's CDR3 is CASSPRGLAGGETQYF. The CDR3 DNA reads TGTGCCAGCTCACCACGGGGACTAGCGGGGGGCGAGACCCAGTACTTC.

The genes are TRBV2 and TRBJ2-3; 9 bases are a match to TRBD2. This CDR3 has 15 amino acids. The germline CDR1 and CDR2 sequences are SNHLY and FYNNEI. V dropped 7 bases and J dropped 3; count of bases not matched to a gene: 8. Here the CDR3 DNA reads TGTGCCAGCAATCCCTTTGCGGGAGGGACAGATACGCAGTATTTT. Translated: CASNPFAGGTDTQYF.

This clone was seen once. J is TRBJ2-7 and V is TRBV7-2, with D possibly being TRBD2 (7 bases). This CDR3 contains 14 residues. Germline loops: CDR1 SGHTA, CDR2 FQGNSA. Trimming took off 1 base at V and 5 bases at J, with 12 bases between the two ends. CDR3: CASSLGGGPDEQYV. As DNA, the CDR3 is TGTGCCAGCAGCTTAGGGGGGGGGCCTGACGAGCAGTACGTC.

This chain uses TRBV5-1 with TRBJ2-2, with 11 bases lining up with TRBD1. V shed 4 bases and J 3 bases; nucleotides not matched to a gene: 5. The CDR3 consists of 16 residues. Germline V gene data show CDR1 as SGHRS and CDR2 as YFSETQ. Written as DNA, the CDR3 is TGCGCCAGCAGCCCACGGGACAGGGGGTACACCGGGGAGCTGTTTTTT. The encoded protein is CASSPRDRGYTGELFF.

A word on this clone: Relative to the germline gene, one junction end is altered; a read error may explain this. This sequence joins TRBV7-8 and TRBJ2-3; TRBD2 aligns across 13 bases. Germline values: CDR1 SGHVS, CDR2 FQNEAQ. The CDR3 extends over 18 amino acids. As DNA, the CDR3 is TGTGCCAGCAACTTACTCGGACTAGCGGGAGCAGACACAGATACGCAGTATTTT. Translated, it gives CASNLLGLAGADTDTQYF.

V usage is TRBV21-1 and J usage is TRBJ2-1; the table's TRBD2 call for D was not verified on the DNA. TRBV21-1 is recorded as a pseudogene. CDR3 length: 14 amino acids. The CDR3 bases are TGTGCCAGCCGTCGTCAGCGGGAGTGGAATGAGCAGTTCTTC. Residues: CASRRQREWNEQFF.

The sample holds a few counts of this clone. Likely a read error: the CDR3 ends without its conserved phenylalanine or tryptophan. The DNA is left out, because the CDR3 cannot be placed on it with certainty; the CDR3 is given as TCRdb lists it. The V and J genes are TRBV28 and TRBJ1-6. Germline CDR1 MDHEN, CDR2 SYDVKM. From its first to its last residue, the CDR3 has 9 amino acids. The chain's CDR3 is CASSLVPRT.

The V call is TRBV28, the J call TRBJ1-1, with a weak D call TRBD1 (6 bases). The CDR3 covers 15 residues. Trimming left V 5 bases short and J 10 bases short, with 23 bases between. Germline CDR1 MDHEN, CDR2 SYDVKM. Written as DNA, the CDR3 is TGTGCCAGCAGTCTGTTTGTTCGGCAGGGAGGGGGAGCTTTCTTT. It is translated as CASSLFVRQGGGAFF.

This chain links TRBV7-9 with TRBJ1-2; TRBD1 aligns across 12 bases. Germline CDR1 and CDR2: SEHNR and FQNEAQ (reference sequence). There are 16 residues in the CDR3. V gave up 0 bases and J gave up 5 bases; unmatched junction bases: 4. The CDR3 DNA is TGTGCCAGCAGCTTAGCGGTGGGACAGGGGGCTTATGGCTACACCTTC. This encodes CASSLAVGQGAYGYTF.

The chain couples TRBV3-1 (or the pseudogene TRBV3-2) to TRBJ1-5; 8 bases agree with TRBD1. Germline CDR1 and CDR2: LGHDT and YNNKEL (reference sequence). CDR3 length: 14 residues. V shed 6 bases and J 1 base; nucleotides not matched to a gene: 2. CDR3 sequence: CASSQGASNQPQHF. The CDR3 nucleotides are TGTGCCAGCAGTCAGGGGGCAAGCAATCAGCCCCAGCATTTT.

The chain carries TRBV7-9 and TRBJ1-4; possibly TRBD1 for D (5 bases). Germline V gene lookup returns CDR1 SEHNR and CDR2 FQNEAQ (reference sequence). The CDR3 runs 14 residues. V was trimmed by 5 bases and J by 4 bases, leaving 11 bases between them. CDR3 nucleotide sequence: TGTGCCAGCAGCCTTGACAGACTTAATGAAAAACTGTTTTTT. It yields the protein CASSLDRLNEKLFF.

V and J are TRBV6-1 and TRBJ1-4; TRBD1 matches 7 bases. The trim removed 3 bases at V and 2 bases at J, leaving 6 bases unmatched. This CDR3 spans 16 amino acids. Looked up from germline, CDR1 is MNHNS and CDR2 is SASEGT. The CDR3 loop reads CASSEHRGRTNEKLFF. In DNA, the CDR3 is TGTGCCAGCAGTGAGCACAGGGGAAGGACTAATGAAAAACTGTTTTTT.

CDR3 DNA: TGTGCCAGCAGTGACGTAGGGGGGGGGCGAAATGAGCAGTTCTTC. Its translation: CASSDVGGGRNEQFF. The chain joins TRBV6-4 to TRBJ2-1; D is perhaps TRBD2 (7 bases). V lost 2 bases to trimming and J lost 7 bases, with 15 bases between them. This CDR3 region has 15 residues. Germline CDR1 MRHNA, CDR2 SNTAGT.